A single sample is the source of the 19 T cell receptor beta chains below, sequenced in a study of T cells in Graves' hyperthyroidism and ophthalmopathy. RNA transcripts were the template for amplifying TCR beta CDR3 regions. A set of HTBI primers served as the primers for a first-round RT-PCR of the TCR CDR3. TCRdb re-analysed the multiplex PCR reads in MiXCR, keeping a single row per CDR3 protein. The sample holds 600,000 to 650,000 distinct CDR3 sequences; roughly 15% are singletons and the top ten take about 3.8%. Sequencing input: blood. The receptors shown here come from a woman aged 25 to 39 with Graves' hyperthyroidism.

The CDR3 is CASSPNGVGSLQETQYF. CDR3 sequence (DNA): TGTGCCAGCTCACCGAACGGTGTCGGGTCTCTCCAAGAGACCCAGTACTTC. The genes are TRBV18 and TRBJ2-5; D is unresolved. The CDR3 runs to 17 residues. The V gene lost 3 bases and the J gene lost 1 base, with 18 bases spanning the gap. Per the germline V gene, CDR1 is KGHSH and CDR2 is LQKENI. The whole variable domain, remainder taken from reference TRBV18 and TRBJ2-5, is NAGVMQNPRHLVRRRGQEARLRCSPMKGHSHVYWYRQLPEEGLKFMVYLQKENIIDESGMPKERFSAEFPKEGPSILRIQQVVRGDSAAYFCASSPNGVGSLQETQYFGPGTRLLVL.

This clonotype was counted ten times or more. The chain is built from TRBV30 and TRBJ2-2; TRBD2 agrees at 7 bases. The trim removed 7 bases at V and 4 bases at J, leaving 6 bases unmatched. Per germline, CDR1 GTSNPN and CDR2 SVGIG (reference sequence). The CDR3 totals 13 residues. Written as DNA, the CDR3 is TGTGCCTTAGCGGGCGCGTTCACCGGGGAGCTGTTTTTT. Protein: CALAGAFTGELFF.

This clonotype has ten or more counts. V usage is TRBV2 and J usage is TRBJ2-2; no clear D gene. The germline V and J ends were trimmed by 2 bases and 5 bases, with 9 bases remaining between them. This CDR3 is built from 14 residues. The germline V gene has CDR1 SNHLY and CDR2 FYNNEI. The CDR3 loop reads CASSEFGTTGELFF. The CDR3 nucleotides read TGTGCCAGCAGTGAATTCGGAACTACCGGGGAGCTGTTTTTT.

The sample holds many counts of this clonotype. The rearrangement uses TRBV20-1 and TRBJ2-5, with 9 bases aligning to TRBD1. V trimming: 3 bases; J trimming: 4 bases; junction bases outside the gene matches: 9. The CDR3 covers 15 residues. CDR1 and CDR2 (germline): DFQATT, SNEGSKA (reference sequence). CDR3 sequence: CSARIPTGGTETQYF. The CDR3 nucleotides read TGCAGTGCTAGGATACCGACAGGGGGTACAGAGACCCAGTACTTC.

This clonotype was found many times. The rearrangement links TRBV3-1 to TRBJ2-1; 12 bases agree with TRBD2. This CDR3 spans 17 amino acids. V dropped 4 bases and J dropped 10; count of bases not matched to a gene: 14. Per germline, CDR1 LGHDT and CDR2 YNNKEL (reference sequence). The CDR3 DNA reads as TGTGCCAGCAGCCCCCGACTAGCGGGAGAGGGGGATGAGGAGCAGTTCTTC. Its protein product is CASSPRLAGEGDEEQFF.

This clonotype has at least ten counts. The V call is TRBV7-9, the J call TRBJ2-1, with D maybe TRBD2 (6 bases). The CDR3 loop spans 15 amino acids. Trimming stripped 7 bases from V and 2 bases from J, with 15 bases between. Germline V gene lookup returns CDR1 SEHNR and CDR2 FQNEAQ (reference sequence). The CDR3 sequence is CASTPGAGAYNEQFF. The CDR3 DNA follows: TGTGCCAGCACCCCTGGAGCGGGTGCCTACAATGAGCAGTTCTTC.

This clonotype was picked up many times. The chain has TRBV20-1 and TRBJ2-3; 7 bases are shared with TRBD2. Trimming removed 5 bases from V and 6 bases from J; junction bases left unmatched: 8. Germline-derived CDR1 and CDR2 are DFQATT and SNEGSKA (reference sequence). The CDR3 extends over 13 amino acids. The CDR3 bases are TGCAGTGCTCCGCTAGCGGAGGTTGATACGCAGTATTTT. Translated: CSAPLAEVDTQYF.

CDR3 bases: TGTGCCAGCAGTTACTCGGGGACAGGGGAGGGGACTGAAGCTTTCTTT. It codes for CASSYSGTGEGTEAFF. The V call is TRBV6-5, the J call TRBJ1-1, with 10 bases lining up with TRBD1. Germline V CDR1 and CDR2: MNHEY, SVGAGI. The CDR3 is 16 amino acids. V was clipped by 0 bases and J by 5 bases; unmatched bases: 6.

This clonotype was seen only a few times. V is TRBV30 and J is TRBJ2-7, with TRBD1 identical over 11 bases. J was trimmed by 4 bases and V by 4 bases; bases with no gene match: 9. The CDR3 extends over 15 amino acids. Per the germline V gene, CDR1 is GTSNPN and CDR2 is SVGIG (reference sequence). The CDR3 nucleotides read TGTGCCTGGAATCTTTGGGACAGGGGGAATTACGAGCAGTACTTC. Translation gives CAWNLWDRGNYEQYF.

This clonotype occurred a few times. CDR3 in DNA: TGTGCCAGTAGTCCTGGTGTTAACAGGGGGATCCAATACGAGCAGTACTTC. Its protein product is CASSPGVNRGIQYEQYF. The genes are TRBV19 and TRBJ2-7; 8 bases map to TRBD1. CDR3 size: 17 residues. V lost 5 bases and J lost 4; bases outside the gene matches: 16. CDR1 is LNHDA and CDR2 is SQIVND in the germline V gene (reference sequence).

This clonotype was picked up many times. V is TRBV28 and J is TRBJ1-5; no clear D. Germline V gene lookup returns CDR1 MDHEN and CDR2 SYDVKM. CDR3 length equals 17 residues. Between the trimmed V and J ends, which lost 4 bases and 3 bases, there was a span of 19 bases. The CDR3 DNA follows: TGTGCCAGCAGTTCCGGTGAAGGTGGGGAGACCAATCAGCCCCAGCATTTT. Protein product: CASSSGEGGETNQPQHF.

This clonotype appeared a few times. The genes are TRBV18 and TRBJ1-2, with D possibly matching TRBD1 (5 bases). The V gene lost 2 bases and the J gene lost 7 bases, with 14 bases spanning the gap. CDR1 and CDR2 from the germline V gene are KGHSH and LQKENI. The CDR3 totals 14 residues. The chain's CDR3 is CASSPWGKSGGYTF. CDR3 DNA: TGTGCCAGCTCACCATGGGGGAAATCGGGTGGCTACACCTTC. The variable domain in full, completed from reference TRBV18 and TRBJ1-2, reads NAGVMQNPRHLVRRRGQEARLRCSPMKGHSHVYWYRQLPEEGLKFMVYLQKENIIDESGMPKERFSAEFPKEGPSILRIQQVVRGDSAAYFCASSPWGKSGGYTFGSGTRLTVV.

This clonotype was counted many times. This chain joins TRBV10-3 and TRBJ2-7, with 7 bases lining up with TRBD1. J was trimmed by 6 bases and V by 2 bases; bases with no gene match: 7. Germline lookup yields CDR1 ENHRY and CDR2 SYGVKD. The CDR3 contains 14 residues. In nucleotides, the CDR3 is TGTGCCATCAGTGAGGGGTTACAGGGGTTCGAGCAGTACTTC. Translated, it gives CAISEGLQGFEQYF.

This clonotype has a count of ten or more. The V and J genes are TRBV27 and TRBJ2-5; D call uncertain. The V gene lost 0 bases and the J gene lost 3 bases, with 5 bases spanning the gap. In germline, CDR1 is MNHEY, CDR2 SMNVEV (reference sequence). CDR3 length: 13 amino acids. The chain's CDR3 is CASSLSLKETQYF. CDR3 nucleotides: TGTGCCAGCAGTTTATCCCTGAAAGAGACCCAGTACTTC.

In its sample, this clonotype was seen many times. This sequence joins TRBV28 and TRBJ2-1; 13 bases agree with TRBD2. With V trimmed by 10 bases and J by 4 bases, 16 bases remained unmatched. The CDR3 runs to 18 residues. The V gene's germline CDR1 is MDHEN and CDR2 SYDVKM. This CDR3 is CATGGWTSGSGAYNEQFF. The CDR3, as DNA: TGTGCCACCGGGGGGTGGACTAGCGGGAGTGGTGCGTACAATGAGCAGTTCTTC.

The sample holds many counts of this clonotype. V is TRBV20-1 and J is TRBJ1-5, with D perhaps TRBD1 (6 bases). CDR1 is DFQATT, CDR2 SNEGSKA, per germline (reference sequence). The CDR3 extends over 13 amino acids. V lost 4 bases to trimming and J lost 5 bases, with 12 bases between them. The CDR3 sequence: CSATQGFDQPQHF. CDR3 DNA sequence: TGCAGTGCTACACAGGGCTTCGATCAGCCCCAGCATTTT.

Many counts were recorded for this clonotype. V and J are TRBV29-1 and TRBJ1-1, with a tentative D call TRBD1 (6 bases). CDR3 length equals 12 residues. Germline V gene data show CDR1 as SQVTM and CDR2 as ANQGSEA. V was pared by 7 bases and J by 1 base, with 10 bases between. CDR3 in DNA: TGCAGCGGGCGACAGGCGAACACTGAAGCTTTCTTT. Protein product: CSGRQANTEAFF.

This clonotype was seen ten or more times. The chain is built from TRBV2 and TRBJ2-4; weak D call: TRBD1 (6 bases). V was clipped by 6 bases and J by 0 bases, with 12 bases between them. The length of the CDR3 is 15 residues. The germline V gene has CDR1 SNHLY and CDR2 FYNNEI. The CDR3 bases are TGTGCCAGCAGCGGACAGTCTTTAGCCAAAAACATTCAGTACTTC. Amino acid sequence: CASSGQSLAKNIQYF.

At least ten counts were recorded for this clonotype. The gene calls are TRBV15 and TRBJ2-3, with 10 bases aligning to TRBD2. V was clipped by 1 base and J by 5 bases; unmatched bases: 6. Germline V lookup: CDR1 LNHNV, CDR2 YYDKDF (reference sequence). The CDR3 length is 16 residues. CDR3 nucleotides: TGTGCCACCAGCAGAGTGGGTCTAGCGGGAGTAGATACGCAGTATTTT. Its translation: CATSRVGLAGVDTQYF.